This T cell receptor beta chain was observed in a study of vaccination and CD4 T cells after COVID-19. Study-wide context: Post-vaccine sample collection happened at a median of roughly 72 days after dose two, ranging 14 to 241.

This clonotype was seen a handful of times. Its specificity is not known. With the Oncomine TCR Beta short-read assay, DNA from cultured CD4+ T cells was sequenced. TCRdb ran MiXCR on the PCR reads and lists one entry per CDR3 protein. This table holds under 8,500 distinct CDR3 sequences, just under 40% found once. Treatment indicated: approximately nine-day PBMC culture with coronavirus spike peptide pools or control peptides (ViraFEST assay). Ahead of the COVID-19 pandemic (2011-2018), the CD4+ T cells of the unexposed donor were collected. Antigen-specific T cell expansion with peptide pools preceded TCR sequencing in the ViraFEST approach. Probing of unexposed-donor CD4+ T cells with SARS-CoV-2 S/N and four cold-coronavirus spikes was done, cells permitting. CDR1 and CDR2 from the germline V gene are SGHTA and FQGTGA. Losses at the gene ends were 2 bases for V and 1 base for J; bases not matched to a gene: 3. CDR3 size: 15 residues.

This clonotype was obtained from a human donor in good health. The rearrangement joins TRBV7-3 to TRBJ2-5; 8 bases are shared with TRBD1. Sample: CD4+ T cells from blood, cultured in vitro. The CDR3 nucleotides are TGTGCCAGCAGCTTACAGGGGGCCGGCCAAGAGACCCAGTACTTC. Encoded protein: CASSLQGAGQETQYF.